This T cell receptor beta chain was sequenced during a study of glioma-infiltrating T cells after dendritic cell vaccination. Stated time point: after dendritic cell vaccination, including at tumor progression/relapse. Data came from immunoSEQ multiplex PCR; TCRdb stores just in-frame clones and leaves some out. The profile shows some 90,000 clones, approximately 75% of them singletons. V was cut by 6 bases and J by 11 bases, with 16 bases left in between. The CDR3 is 12 amino acids. CDR1 and CDR2 from the germline V gene are SNHLY and FYNNEI. The chain has TRBV2 and TRBJ1-1, with D perhaps matching TRBD1 (6 bases). This clonotype was obtained from a human donor with glioblastoma. The sequencing used blood, collected after dendritic cell vaccination. CDR3 loop: CASSDGGARAFF. CDR3 nucleotides: TGTGCCAGCAGCGATGGGGGGGCTCGGGCTTTCTTT.